Below, 6 T cell receptor beta chains from the same sample are listed, as sequenced in a study of T cell repertoires in cytomegalovirus infection. TCRdb ran MiXCR on the reads and lists one entry per CDR3 protein. The repertoire holds 210,000 or so distinct CDR3 sequences, with around 6.6% as singletons. Source material: PBMCs. These receptors originate from a human donor in good health (CMV status not recorded). Some clones in this sample may be carry-over from other donors' samples.

This clonotype was picked up many times. V and J are TRBV29-1 and TRBJ2-2; D is ambiguous. The CDR3 consists of 10 residues. V was cut by 7 bases and J by 3 bases, with 3 bases left in between. Germline V lookup: CDR1 SQVTM, CDR2 ANQGSEA. The CDR3 bases are TGCAGCGCGTACACCGGGGAGCTGTTTTTT. This gives the protein CSAYTGELFF.

To note about this clonotype: A much more abundant neighbour one base away suggests this may be a read error. The J gene is TRBJ2-2, the V gene TRBV7-6; the D gene is possibly TRBD2 (6 bases). CDR1 and CDR2 (germline): SGHVS, FNYEAQ. CDR3 size: 11 residues. The chain's CDR3 is CASSSGGELLF. The CDR3 DNA is TGTGCCAGCAGCAGCGGCGGGGAGCTGTTGTTT.

This clonotype showed up many times. The chain employs TRBV18 and TRBJ2-7, with D unclear. Germline lookup yields CDR1 KGHSH and CDR2 LQKENI. The V end lost 3 bases, the J end lost 2 bases, and 11 bases lay between the germline ends. This CDR3 comprises 14 residues. The CDR3: CASSPPQSPYEQYF. The DNA of the CDR3 is TGTGCCAGCTCACCCCCGCAGTCCCCCTACGAGCAGTACTTC.

This clonotype was recorded many times. The chain has TRBV20-1 and TRBJ2-2; 7 bases agree with TRBD1. Per the germline V gene, CDR1 is DFQATT and CDR2 is SNEGSKA (reference sequence). V dropped 5 bases and J dropped 2; count of bases not matched to a gene: 5. CDR3 size: 14 residues. The CDR3 is CSADRAKNTGELFF. DNA of the CDR3: TGCAGTGCTGACAGGGCGAAAAACACCGGGGAGCTGTTTTTT.

The rearrangement links TRBV23-1 to TRBJ2-3; D is perhaps TRBD1 (5 bases). Being an ORF, TRBV23-1 has a function that is uncertain. The ends were cut back, 0 bases at V and 4 bases at J, with 14 bases in the middle. This CDR3 has 16 residues. DNA for the CDR3: TGCGCCAGCAGTCAATCGAGCCAAACAGGACCAGATACGCAGTATTTT. It yields the protein CASSQSSQTGPDTQYF.

Many counts were recorded for this clonotype. This chain connects TRBV7-9 to TRBJ2-2, with D unresolved. The CDR3 contains 15 residues. CDR1 is SEHNR and CDR2 is FQNEAQ in the germline V gene (reference sequence). Trimming took off 5 bases at V and 4 bases at J, with 14 bases between the two ends. CDR3 nucleotide sequence: TGTGCCAGCAGCCTCAAACGGGCAGCCACCGGGGAGCTGTTTTTT. Amino acid sequence: CASSLKRAATGELFF.